This TCR beta chain came from a study of follicular helper T cells after annual influenza vaccination. Study context: Across the 2013-2014, 2014-2015 and 2015-2016 vaccination seasons, some subjects were resampled.

Time point described: 2015-2016 season, 7 days after influenza vaccination. Blood volume per time point ranged from roughly 40 to 100 mL. Non-naive CD4+CXCR5+PD-1+ cTfh were sorted into ICOS+CD38+ and ICOS-CD38- fractions. The CDR3 covers 15 residues. V dropped 0 bases and J dropped 5 bases, with 15 bases sitting between them. CDR1 is SGDLS, CDR2 YYNGEE, per germline. TCRdb's table, derived via immunoSEQ multiplex PCR, lists solely in-frame clones and lacks some. The table shows over 8,500 clones, with 75% to 90% occurring only once. This receptor was identified in an adult who received the influenza vaccine. The sequenced sample was CXCR5+ CD38- circulating T follicular helper cells from blood, obtained 7 days after influenza vaccination. As to subset: circulating Tfh, non-naive CD4+CXCR5+PD-1+ (ICOS+CD38+ or ICOS-CD38-). The chain joins TRBV9 to TRBJ2-7, with D possibly being TRBD2 (6 bases). CDR3 in amino acids: CASSVGAGHRNEQYF. CDR3 in DNA: TGTGCCAGCAGCGTAGGGGCGGGGCACCGCAACGAGCAGTACTTC.